The 19 T cell receptor beta chains reported below all come from one sample, sequenced in a study of blood T cell repertoires in COVID-19. Assay used: immunoSEQ multiplex PCR; TCRdb lists only in-frame clones, some missing. The data show 50,000 to 65,000 clones, 80% to 90% seen once. Sequencing was carried out using peripheral blood. Every receptor here comes from a man in his 60s with acute or convalescent COVID-19.

The V call is TRBV2, the J call TRBJ1-1; 10 bases align to TRBD1. Trimming at V came to 5 bases and at J to 5 bases, leaving 17 bases not matched to a gene. The CDR3 sequence is 18 residues long. Germline V gene sequence: CDR1 SNHLY, CDR2 FYNNEI. The CDR3 DNA is TGTGCCAGCAGTCTAGACCGGGACAGGGGTCTTTTGGGGACTGAAGCTTTCTTT. This gives the protein CASSLDRDRGLLGTEAFF.

This clone was picked up one time. This chain joins TRBV27 and TRBJ2-3, with D uncertain. This CDR3 is built from 15 residues. Trimming removed 0 bases at V and 0 bases at J, with 7 bases between. Germline V CDR1 and CDR2: MNHEY, SMNVEV (reference sequence). The CDR3 nucleotides read TGTGCCAGCAGTTTATCAAGCGCTAGCACAGATACGCAGTATTTT. Translation: CASSLSSASTDTQYF.

J is TRBJ2-1 and V is TRBV2, with D tentatively TRBD2 (5 bases). The V end lost 4 bases, the J end lost 7 bases, and 14 bases lay between the germline ends. Germline CDR1 is SNHLY and CDR2 is FYNNEI. The CDR3 loop spans 14 amino acids. Written as DNA, the CDR3 is TGTGCCAGCAGTGCGGCGGGCATTCAGAATGAGCAGTTCTTC. This encodes CASSAAGIQNEQFF.

The genes are TRBV7-9 and TRBJ1-1; 8 nucleotides line up with TRBD1. The CDR3 sequence is 15 residues long. Losses at the gene ends were 6 bases for V and 4 bases for J; bases not matched to a gene: 10. CDR1 and CDR2 from the germline V gene are SEHNR and FQNEAQ (reference sequence). In DNA form, the CDR3 reads TGTGCCAGCAGTCTCCAGGGGGCCCCGGCCACTGAAGCTTTCTTT. It translates to CASSLQGAPATEAFF.

This clone was recorded only once. The rearrangement links TRBV14 to TRBJ1-5; D is ambiguous. Germline CDR1 SGHDN, CDR2 FVKESK. The CDR3 has 12 residues. Trimming stripped 1 base from V and 10 bases from J, with 8 bases between. CDR3 bases: TGTGCCAGCAGCCAAGGACTTTCCCCCCAGCATTTT. Amino acids: CASSQGLSPQHF.

This chain links TRBV11-2 with TRBJ2-1; no clear D. This CDR3 region has 15 residues. Per germline, CDR1 SGHAT and CDR2 FQNNGV. V lost 4 bases and J lost 0, with 10 bases in between. CDR3 coding DNA: TGTGCCAGCAGCTCCACGCGGAGCTCCTACAATGAGCAGTTCTTC. Translation gives CASSSTRSSYNEQFF.

This chain uses TRBV5-1 with TRBJ1-1; 9 bases line up with TRBD1. The CDR3 loop spans 15 amino acids. The germline V gene encodes CDR1 SGHRS and CDR2 YFSETQ. Losses at the gene ends were 4 bases for V and 1 base for J; bases not matched to a gene: 5. The CDR3 nucleotides are TGCGCCAGCAGCCCCCGGGACAGGGCGAACACTGAAGCTTTCTTT. It is translated as CASSPRDRANTEAFF. Based on the CDR3 plus reference TRBV5-1 and TRBJ1-1, the full variable domain is KAGVTQTPRYLIKTRGQQVTLSCSPISGHRSVSWYQQTPGQGLQFLFEYFSETQRNKGNFPGRFSGRQFSNSRSEMNVSTLELGDSALYLCASSPRDRANTEAFFGQGTRLTVV.

This chain joins TRBV5-5 and TRBJ1-2, with 9 bases that match TRBD1. The J segment lost 6 bases and the V segment lost 0 bases, leaving 6 bases of the junction unmatched. The CDR3 has 15 amino acids. Germline V lookup: CDR1 SGHKS, CDR2 YYEKEE (reference sequence). CDR3 coding DNA: TGTGCCAGCAGCTTGGGGCTACAGGGGGCGGATGGCTACACCTTC. Its translation: CASSLGLQGADGYTF.

The CDR3 is CASSSTGLGTEAFF. The CDR3 nucleotides are TGTGCCAGCTCATCGACAGGGCTGGGGACTGAAGCTTTCTTT. V usage is TRBV18 and J usage is TRBJ1-1, with 7 bases matching TRBD1. The CDR3 covers 14 residues. The J segment lost 5 bases and the V segment lost 5 bases, leaving 8 bases of the junction unmatched. Per the germline V gene, CDR1 is KGHSH and CDR2 is LQKENI.

The chain has TRBV2 and TRBJ2-3, with 7 bases matching TRBD1. Germline V gives CDR1 SNHLY, CDR2 FYNNEI. CDR3 size: 12 residues. V dropped 4 bases and J dropped 6; count of bases not matched to a gene: 1. The CDR3 bases are TGTGCCAGCAGTGGGGGACAGGATACGCAGTATTTT. Residues: CASSGGQDTQYF.

This clone was detected only a few times. The chain is built from TRBV7-8 and TRBJ2-7; the D is unclear. V lost 5 bases to trimming and J lost 6 bases, with 11 bases between them. CDR1 SGHVS and CDR2 FQNEAQ come from the germline V gene. The CDR3 runs to 12 residues. The CDR3 DNA is TGTGCCAGCAGCCCACTCCCGAGCGAGCAGTACTTC. Translated, it gives CASSPLPSEQYF.

The CDR3 bases are TGTGCCAGCAGGGGTTGGGGGGGGAGCTCCTACGAGCAGTACTTC. This translates into CASRGWGGSSYEQYF. V gene TRBV6-5 combines with J gene TRBJ2-7; 7 nucleotides match TRBD2. Germline CDR1 is MNHEY and CDR2 is SVGAGI. J gave up 0 bases and V 6 bases, and 8 bases lay outside the gene matches. The CDR3 has 15 residues.

The chain links TRBV19 to TRBJ2-1; possibly TRBD2 for D (5 bases). The CDR3 extends over 15 amino acids. Trimming left V 3 bases short and J 7 bases short, with 16 bases between. Germline assignment: CDR1 LNHDA and CDR2 SQIVND (reference sequence). The CDR3 DNA follows: TGTGCCAGTAGTATCGGGCTGGGGAGAGGTAATGAGCAGTTCTTC. This encodes CASSIGLGRGNEQFF. The full variable domain, its missing parts supplied by reference TRBV19 and TRBJ2-1, is DGGITQSPKYLFRKEGQNVTLSCEQNLNHDAMYWYRQDPGQGLRLIYYSQIVNDFQKGDIAEGYSVSREKKESFPLTVTSAQKNPTAFYLCASSIGLGRGNEQFFGPGTRLTVL.

The rearrangement uses TRBV9 and TRBJ2-7; 8 bases line up with TRBD2. The germline gives CDR1 SGDLS, CDR2 YYNGEE. V gave up 0 bases and J gave up 4 bases; unmatched junction bases: 9. This CDR3 comprises 16 residues. The CDR3 loop is CASSVAPTSGDYEQYF. CDR3 nucleotides: TGTGCCAGCAGCGTAGCTCCCACTAGCGGAGATTACGAGCAGTACTTC.

A note on this clone: An end of the junction does not agree with germline; a read error may underlie this. The chain links TRBV28 to TRBJ1-2; 7 bases agree with TRBD1. CDR1 and CDR2 from the germline V gene are MDHEN and SYDVKM. This CDR3 spans 13 amino acids. CDR3 nucleotide sequence: TGTGCCAGCAGTTCCCCCGTGACAGGGCCCCCCGCCTTC. This codes for CASSSPVTGPPAF.

The chain combines TRBV28 with TRBJ1-4; 8 positions match TRBD1. Unmatched junction bases numbered 7, after V lost 5 bases and J lost 5 bases. The CDR3 totals 15 residues. The germline CDR1 and CDR2 sequences are MDHEN and SYDVKM. CDR3 sequence (DNA): TGTGCCAGCAGTGAACCCGGGACAGGAAATGAAAAACTGTTTTTT. Translating gives CASSEPGTGNEKLFF.

V gene TRBV4-1 combines with J gene TRBJ2-1; 11 bases map to TRBD2. CDR3 length equals 16 residues. Germline V gene sequence: CDR1 MGHRA, CDR2 YSYEKL. Losses at the gene ends were 6 bases for V and 0 bases for J; bases not matched to a gene: 4. CDR3 amino acids: CASRQLAGGSYNEQFF. CDR3 bases: TGCGCCAGCAGACAGCTAGCGGGGGGCTCCTACAATGAGCAGTTCTTC.

The chain links TRBV28 to TRBJ1-2, with 8 bases identical to TRBD1. Trimming at V came to 3 bases and at J to 2 bases, leaving 5 bases not matched to a gene. CDR1 and CDR2 from the germline V gene are MDHEN and SYDVKM. The length of the CDR3 is 15 residues. The CDR3 region has the DNA TGTGCCAGCAGTTTTATTACAGGGGGGAACTATGGCTACACCTTC. It yields the protein CASSFITGGNYGYTF.

This clone turned up a few times. The chain joins TRBV4-2 to TRBJ1-1, with D unclear. Germline CDR1 LGHNA, CDR2 YNFKEQ. Trimming shortened V by 0 bases and J by 2 bases, and 10 bases separated the two germline ends. This CDR3 contains 15 residues. This CDR3 reads CASSQDVLINTEAFF. CDR3 nucleotide sequence: TGTGCCAGCAGCCAAGATGTACTTATAAACACTGAAGCTTTCTTT.